This T cell receptor (beta chain) comes out of a study of metastatic and nonmetastatic thyroid tumors. Looking at the study overall: Malignant thyroid and benign thyroid patients provided blood and tumor or nodule tissue whose repertoires were compared. Study-wide findings and caveats: TCR beta diversity was reportedly significantly higher in malignant thyroid tumors than benign nodules, in blood and tumor.

Treatment of any kind had been given to no patient before thyroid surgery. This clone was seen more than once but under ten times. The antigen is undetermined. Per the original data handling: Variation in CDR3 across clinicopathological groups served as the basis for constructing a distant-metastasis classifier in papillary thyroid cancer. Using MiXCR, TCRdb reanalyzed the PCR reads. The V and J calls come from TCRdb's annotation, not from the publication. The profile shows about 43,000 clones, more than 3% of them singletons. Trimming took off 5 bases at V and 0 bases at J, with 8 bases between the two ends. This CDR3 is 14 amino acids long.

The origin of this receptor is a female donor with papillary thyroid cancer or a benign thyroid nodule (not recorded which). Some clones in this sample may be carry-over from other donors' samples. The sequenced sample was blood. This chain connects TRBV12-3 or TRBV12-4 to TRBJ1-5, with D tentatively TRBD1 (5 bases). DNA for the CDR3: TGTGCCAGCAGTCCGGACAATAGCAATCAGCCCCAGCATTTT. Encoded protein: CASSPDNSNQPQHF.